This is a list of T cell receptor beta chains from one sample in a study of CD8 T cells in ankylosing spondylitis. TCRdb processed the 5' RACE reads anew with MiXCR; each CDR3 protein has one entry. In the table there are some 200,000 distinct CDR3 sequences, 7% to 8% of which are singletons. Sequenced input: blood, either unsorted or a sorted T cell fraction (not recorded which). The origin of the receptors is a male donor with ankylosing spondylitis. CDR3s include the opening cysteine and the closing phenylalanine or tryptophan. The order of the fields is CDR3 DNA, CDR3 protein, clone size, V gene, J gene, D gene. A D gene is named only where the DNA matches it firmly. Not all rows give a size; the values are once, few, many and, for expanded clones, a class.

CDR3 DNA: TGTGCCAGCAGCCCGGACGGGGCTCAAGAGACCCAGTACTTC; CDR3 protein: CASSPDGAQETQYF; clone size: many; V gene: TRBV7-8; J gene: TRBJ2-5; D gene: .
CDR3 DNA: TGCGCCAGCAGCGAAGGACAGGGATACTACGAGCAGTACTTC; CDR3 protein: CASSEGQGYYEQYF; clone size: many; V gene: TRBV5-1; J gene: TRBJ2-7; D gene: TRBD1
CDR3 DNA: TGTGCCAGCTTCCAGGCGGGCCGCACAGATACGCAGTATTTT; CDR3 protein: CASFQAGRTDTQYF; clone size: few; V gene: TRBV2; J gene: TRBJ2-3; D gene: .
CDR3 DNA: TGTGCCAGCAGCTCTGACCGGACAGAGACCCAGTACTTC; CDR3 protein: CASSSDRTETQYF; clone size: many; V gene: TRBV7-9; J gene: TRBJ2-5; D gene: .
CDR3 DNA: TGTGCCAGCAGCGAGGACAGGCGACAAGAGACCCAGTACTTC; CDR3 protein: CASSEDRRQETQYF; clone size: many; V gene: TRBV7-9; J gene: TRBJ2-5; D gene: TRBD1
CDR3 DNA: TGTGCCAGCTATTCCGGGACAGTTGAGACCCAGTACTTC; CDR3 protein: CASYSGTVETQYF; clone size: many; V gene: TRBV7-9; J gene: TRBJ2-5; D gene: TRBD1
CDR3 DNA: TGCAGCGTTGAAGATCGACTAGCGGGAGGTTCGGGGAGTGAGCAGTTCTTC; CDR3 protein: CSVEDRLAGGSGSEQFF; clone size: many; V gene: TRBV29-1; J gene: TRBJ2-1; D gene: TRBD2
CDR3 DNA: TGTGCCACCAGTGCTCAGGGGTTCCCCACAGATACGCAGTATTTT; CDR3 protein: CATSAQGFPTDTQYF; clone size: few; V gene: TRBV24-1; J gene: TRBJ2-3; D gene: .
CDR3 DNA: TGTGCCACCAGTGCAGGCTGGAGTGAGCAGTTCTTC; CDR3 protein: CATSAGWSEQFF; clone size: many; V gene: TRBV24-1; J gene: TRBJ2-1; D gene: .
CDR3 DNA: TGTGCCAGCAGCACGGACTACCAAGAGACCCAGTACTTC; CDR3 protein: CASSTDYQETQYF; clone size: many; V gene: TRBV6-2/TRBV6-3; J gene: TRBJ2-5; D gene: .
CDR3 DNA: TGTGCCAGCGGCACTTTCTACGAGCAGTACTTC; CDR3 protein: CASGTFYEQYF; clone size: few; V gene: TRBV12-3/TRBV12-4; J gene: TRBJ2-7; D gene: .
CDR3 DNA: TGTGCCAGCAGCTTAGTAGCGGGGTTCGCCAAAAACATTCAGTACTTC; CDR3 protein: CASSLVAGFAKNIQYF; clone size: many; V gene: TRBV11-2; J gene: TRBJ2-4; D gene: TRBD2
CDR3 DNA: TGTGCCTGGAGTGTGGACAGCGTCTACGAGCAGTACTTC; CDR3 protein: CAWSVDSVYEQYF; clone size: many; V gene: TRBV30; J gene: TRBJ2-7; D gene: .
CDR3 DNA: TGCGCCAGCAGCTTGGGGACAGTAACCTACGAGCAGTACTTC; CDR3 protein: CASSLGTVTYEQYF; clone size: many; V gene: TRBV5-1; J gene: TRBJ2-7; D gene: .
CDR3 DNA: TGTGCCAGCAGCTCATGGGATCTAACCGGGGAGCTGTTTTTT; CDR3 protein: CASSSWDLTGELFF; clone size: many; V gene: TRBV7-2; J gene: TRBJ2-2; D gene: .
CDR3 DNA: TGTGCCATCAGTGAGTACCCAGGCACCCGCGGCAATCAGCCCCAGCATTTT; CDR3 protein: CAISEYPGTRGNQPQHF; clone size: many; V gene: TRBV10-3; J gene: TRBJ1-5; D gene: .
CDR3 DNA: TGTGCCGGACGGGGGGGAACTAGCAACAACTACAATGAGCAGTTCTTC; CDR3 protein: CAGRGGTSNNYNEQFF; clone size: many; V gene: TRBV28; J gene: TRBJ2-1; D gene: TRBD2
CDR3 DNA: TGTGCCAGCAGCTTTTCAGGGGGGTTGATAAATCAGCCCCAGCATTTT; CDR3 protein: CASSFSGGLINQPQHF; clone size: few; V gene: TRBV13; J gene: TRBJ1-5; D gene: TRBD1
CDR3 DNA: TGTGCCAGCAGTTTTGGGACTAGCGGCCTTGAGCAGTACTTC; CDR3 protein: CASSFGTSGLEQYF; clone size: many; V gene: TRBV12-3/TRBV12-4; J gene: TRBJ2-7; D gene: TRBD2
CDR3 DNA: TGTGCCAGCAGTAGCCCTCTCATAGGGCGGAGTGGCACAGATACGCAGTATTTT; CDR3 protein: CASSSPLIGRSGTDTQYF; clone size: .; V gene: TRBV28; J gene: TRBJ2-3; D gene: .
CDR3 DNA: TGTGCCAGCAGTGACCTCGGGACAGGGATCTACGAGCAGTACTTC; CDR3 protein: CASSDLGTGIYEQYF; clone size: .; V gene: TRBV28; J gene: TRBJ2-7; D gene: TRBD1
CDR3 DNA: TGTGCCTGGTTGACAGGGGGGAGCTCCTACAATGAGCAGTTCTTC; CDR3 protein: CAWLTGGSSYNEQFF; clone size: few; V gene: TRBV30; J gene: TRBJ2-1; D gene: TRBD1
CDR3 DNA: TGTGCCAGCAGCCCCCCGGGACAGGGAAGTAGCTTC; CDR3 protein: CASSPPGQGSSF; clone size: many; V gene: TRBV11-2; J gene: TRBJ2-7; D gene: TRBD1
CDR3 DNA: TGTGCCAGCAGCCTCTTCGTGGGAATTTCCGGGGAGCTGTTTTTT; CDR3 protein: CASSLFVGISGELFF; clone size: .; V gene: TRBV7-2; J gene: TRBJ2-2; D gene: .
CDR3 DNA: TGCAGTGCTAGACTTACAGGGGAGGGACCCTACGAGCAGTACTTC; CDR3 protein: CSARLTGEGPYEQYF; clone size: .; V gene: TRBV20-1; J gene: TRBJ2-7; D gene: .
CDR3 DNA: TGTGCCAGCAGTGCAGGGACCATCGACGGGGAGCAGTACTTC; CDR3 protein: CASSAGTIDGEQYF; clone size: many; V gene: TRBV28; J gene: TRBJ2-7; D gene: .
CDR3 DNA: TGTGCCAGCAGCTTTCAGGGGCCACGAGAGACCCAGTACTTC; CDR3 protein: CASSFQGPRETQYF; clone size: many; V gene: TRBV7-8; J gene: TRBJ2-5; D gene: .
CDR3 DNA: TGTGCCAGTAACCCCGGGACAGGGGCGAATCAGCCCCAGCATTTT; CDR3 protein: CASNPGTGANQPQHF; clone size: many; V gene: TRBV19; J gene: TRBJ1-5; D gene: TRBD1
CDR3 DNA: TGTGCCAGCAGTGAAGCCAGTAGAGACGTCGGGACCCAGTACTTC; CDR3 protein: CASSEASRDVGTQYF; clone size: many; V gene: TRBV6-1; J gene: TRBJ2-5; D gene: .
CDR3 DNA: TGTGCCAGCAGTGTGGATGGCAGGGCGCCCCAAGAGACCCAGTACTTC; CDR3 protein: CASSVDGRAPQETQYF; clone size: many; V gene: TRBV25-1; J gene: TRBJ2-5; D gene: .
CDR3 DNA: TGCAGTGCTAGACCATCTATGTACGAGCAGTACTTC; CDR3 protein: CSARPSMYEQYF; clone size: many; V gene: TRBV20-1; J gene: TRBJ2-7; D gene: .
CDR3 DNA: TGTGCCACCAGTGATTTGGCCAGCGGGAAACAGTTCTTC; CDR3 protein: CATSDLASGKQFF; clone size: many; V gene: TRBV24-1; J gene: TRBJ2-1; D gene: TRBD2
CDR3 DNA: TGCGCCAGCAGCTTGGTCAGGGGGGCTTCACCCCTCCACTTT; CDR3 protein: CASSLVRGASPLHF; clone size: few; V gene: TRBV5-1; J gene: TRBJ1-6; D gene: TRBD1
CDR3 DNA: TGTGCCAGCAGTTTAGGATGGGGATACGAGCAGTACTTC; CDR3 protein: CASSLGWGYEQYF; clone size: .; V gene: TRBV12-3/TRBV12-4; J gene: TRBJ2-7; D gene: .
CDR3 DNA: TGTGCCAGCTCACCCCCAGGGATGGCGACAGATACGCAGTATTTT; CDR3 protein: CASSPPGMATDTQYF; clone size: .; V gene: TRBV18; J gene: TRBJ2-3; D gene: .
CDR3 DNA: TGTGCCAGCAGCTTAGCCGGACAGTTTAAGCGGAGCAATCAGCCCCAGCATTTT; CDR3 protein: CASSLAGQFKRSNQPQHF; clone size: many; V gene: TRBV11-1; J gene: TRBJ1-5; D gene: .
CDR3 DNA: TGCAGCGTTGGACGGAGGAACACTGAAGCTTTCTTT; CDR3 protein: CSVGRRNTEAFF; clone size: few; V gene: TRBV29-1; J gene: TRBJ1-1; D gene: .
CDR3 DNA: TGTGCCAGCAGTTTGGGGGAAAACAATGAGCAGTTCTTC; CDR3 protein: CASSLGENNEQFF; clone size: many; V gene: TRBV28; J gene: TRBJ2-1; D gene: .
CDR3 DNA: TGTGCCATAACGACAAAGGCCTCCTACGAGCAGTACTTC; CDR3 protein: CAITTKASYEQYF; clone size: .; V gene: TRBV2; J gene: TRBJ2-7; D gene: .
CDR3 DNA: TGTGCCAGCAGCCAGTCTAGCGGGAGGATAGATACGCAGTATTTT; CDR3 protein: CASSQSSGRIDTQYF; clone size: many; V gene: TRBV4-2; J gene: TRBJ2-3; D gene: TRBD2
CDR3 DNA: TGTGCCAGCAGCCAAGATAGCCTACAGGGTACTTTTACCTCCTACAATGAGCAGTTCTTC; CDR3 protein: CASSQDSLQGTFTSYNEQFF; clone size: many; V gene: TRBV14; J gene: TRBJ2-1; D gene: .
CDR3 DNA: TGTGCCTGGAGTGTACACGGTTATTCACCCCTCCACTTT; CDR3 protein: CAWSVHGYSPLHF; clone size: few; V gene: TRBV30; J gene: TRBJ1-6; D gene: .
CDR3 DNA: TGTGCCGGAGGGTTCCCCTGGGCCAACGTCCTGACTTTC; CDR3 protein: CAGGFPWANVLTF; clone size: many; V gene: TRBV9; J gene: TRBJ2-6; D gene: .
CDR3 DNA: TGCGCCAGCAGCTCCGAACTAATGGAGCCGACCTACGAGCAGTACTTC; CDR3 protein: CASSSELMEPTYEQYF; clone size: many; V gene: TRBV5-1; J gene: TRBJ2-7; D gene: .
CDR3 DNA: TGTGCCAGCAGTTTTACCGGGACCTACGAGCAGTACTTC; CDR3 protein: CASSFTGTYEQYF; clone size: many; V gene: TRBV28; J gene: TRBJ2-7; D gene: .
CDR3 DNA: TGTGCCAGCAGGTCACTCCGGGGTTTCTTC; CDR3 protein: CASRSLRGFF; clone size: many; V gene: TRBV2; J gene: TRBJ2-1; D gene: .
CDR3 DNA: TGCAGTGCTGAAACTAGCGGCTCTTACGAGCAGTACTTC; CDR3 protein: CSAETSGSYEQYF; clone size: few; V gene: TRBV20-1; J gene: TRBJ2-7; D gene: TRBD2
CDR3 DNA: TGTGCCAGCAGTTTCCGCGAGGACAGGGAGGTGCATTTT; CDR3 protein: CASSFREDREVHF; clone size: many; V gene: TRBV28; J gene: TRBJ1-5; D gene: TRBD1
CDR3 DNA: TGTGCCAGCAGCCGCAGGGAAACTAATGAAAAACTGTTTTTT; CDR3 protein: CASSRRETNEKLFF; clone size: many; V gene: TRBV7-9; J gene: TRBJ1-4; D gene: .
CDR3 DNA: TGCGCCAGCAGCGCTACGTCTGGTGGTCTAGCGGATACGCAGTATTTT; CDR3 protein: CASSATSGGLADTQYF; clone size: many; V gene: TRBV4-3; J gene: TRBJ2-3; D gene: .
CDR3 DNA: TGTGCCAGCAGCCTAACTACGTCAGGGATCCGCGAGCAGTACTTC; CDR3 protein: CASSLTTSGIREQYF; clone size: many; V gene: TRBV7-8; J gene: TRBJ2-7; D gene: .
CDR3 DNA: TGTGCCAGCAGCATGATGAAGGGTGAAGCTTTCTTT; CDR3 protein: CASSMMKGEAFF; clone size: many; V gene: TRBV21-1; J gene: TRBJ1-1; D gene: .
CDR3 DNA: TGTGCCAGCCTACCCGGGGGGGCCACGACAGATACGCAGTATTTT; CDR3 protein: CASLPGGATTDTQYF; clone size: many; V gene: TRBV12-3/TRBV12-4; J gene: TRBJ2-3; D gene: TRBD2
CDR3 DNA: TGTGCCAGCAGTTGGGCGGAGGGCCACGGGGAGCTGTTTTTT; CDR3 protein: CASSWAEGHGELFF; clone size: many; V gene: TRBV6-2/TRBV6-3; J gene: TRBJ2-2; D gene: .